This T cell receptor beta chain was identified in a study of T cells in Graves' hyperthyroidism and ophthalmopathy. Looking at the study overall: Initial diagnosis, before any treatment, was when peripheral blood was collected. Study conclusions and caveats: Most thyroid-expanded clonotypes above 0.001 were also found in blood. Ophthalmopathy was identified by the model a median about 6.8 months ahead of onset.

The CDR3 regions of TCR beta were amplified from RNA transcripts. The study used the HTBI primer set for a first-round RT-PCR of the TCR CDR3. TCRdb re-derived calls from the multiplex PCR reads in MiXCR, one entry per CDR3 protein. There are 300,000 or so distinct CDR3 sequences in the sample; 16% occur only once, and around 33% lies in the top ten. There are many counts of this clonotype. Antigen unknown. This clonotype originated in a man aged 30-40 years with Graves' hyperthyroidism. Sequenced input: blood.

The CDR3: CASSSPGQGVHQPQHF. Here the CDR3 DNA reads TGTGCCAGCAGCTCCCCGGGACAGGGGGTTCATCAGCCCCAGCATTTT. V gene TRBV28 combines with J gene TRBJ1-5; 11 bases are a match to TRBD1. The J segment lost 5 bases and the V segment lost 6 bases, leaving 9 bases of the junction unmatched. The CDR3 loop spans 16 amino acids. In germline, CDR1 is MDHEN, CDR2 SYDVKM.